This TCR beta chain was sequenced during a study of cytomegalovirus exposure and HLA in healthy donors. Study-wide findings and caveats: TCR clusters originating in the first cohort tended to co-occur in the 120 validation repertoires, according to a later analysis. Cytomegalovirus-associated TCR beta chains were listed, numbering 150 to 200. Whilst most TCR sequences proved rare, a subset of public TCRs occurred across many donors.

From the 120-subject validation cohort, which was separate from the roughly 670-subject first cohort, the donors were drawn. Worth noting for this clone: No antigen is known for it.

Produced via immunoSEQ multiplex PCR; TCRdb's table is partial and in-frame only. The sample consists of some 260,000 clones, about 90% of them appearing once. The CDR3 sequence is 15 residues long. Germline lookup yields CDR1 SGHAT and CDR2 FQDESV (reference sequence). The trim removed 5 bases at V and 0 bases at J, leaving 2 bases unmatched. The clonotype was recovered from a man younger than 30 in good health and CMV-seropositive. The sample taken for sequencing was PBMCs. V and J are TRBV11-1 and TRBJ1-4, with 8 bases identical to TRBD1. The CDR3 here is CASSMGQATNEKLFF. CDR3 DNA: TGTGCCAGCAGCATGGGACAGGCAACTAATGAAAAACTGTTTTTT.